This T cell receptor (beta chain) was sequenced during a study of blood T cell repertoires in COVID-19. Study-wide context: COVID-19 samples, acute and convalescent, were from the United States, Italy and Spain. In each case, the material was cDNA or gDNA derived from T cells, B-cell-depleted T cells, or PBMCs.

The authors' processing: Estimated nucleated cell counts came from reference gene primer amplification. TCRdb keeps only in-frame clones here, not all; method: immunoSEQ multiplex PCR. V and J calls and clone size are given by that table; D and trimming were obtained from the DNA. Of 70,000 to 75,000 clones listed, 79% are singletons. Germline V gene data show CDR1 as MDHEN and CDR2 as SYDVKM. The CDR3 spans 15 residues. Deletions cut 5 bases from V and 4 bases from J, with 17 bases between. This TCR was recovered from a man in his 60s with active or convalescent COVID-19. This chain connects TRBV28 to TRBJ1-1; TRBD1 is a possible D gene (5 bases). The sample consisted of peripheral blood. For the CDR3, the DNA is TGTGCCAGCAGTCTCCCCGGGACTTCCAGCACTGAAGCTTTCTTT. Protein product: CASSLPGTSSTEAFF.